This TCR beta chain came from a study of blood T cell repertoires in COVID-19. Symptom resolution, clearance, or two negative PCRs marked donors in Cohort 3 as recovered. Original processing notes: Amplified reference gene primers provided the basis for estimating nucleated cell counts. The assay was immunoSEQ multiplex PCR, and TCRdb's table has in-frame clones only and misses some. That table gives V, J and clone size, and the DNA gave D and trimming. The sample contains 390,000 or so clones, roughly nine tenths of which appear only once. Trimming cost V 3 bases and J 1 base, with 13 bases left between them. The CDR3 spans 16 residues. CDR1 and CDR2 (germline): SGHTA, FQGNSA.

The chain joins TRBV7-2 to TRBJ1-3; tentatively, D is TRBD1 (5 bases). Material for sequencing was PBMCs or T cells enriched from blood (not recorded which). The sequence derives from a man younger than 30 who had recovered from COVID-19. CDR3 protein: CASSLSTVGSGNTIYF. The DNA of the CDR3 is TGTGCCAGCAGCTTGTCGACAGTTGGTTCTGGAAACACCATATATTTT.